This T cell receptor (beta chain) was sequenced during a study of Graves' ophthalmopathy and Graves' hyperthyroidism. Using RNA transcripts, the TCR beta CDR3 regions were amplified. The first round was an RT-PCR with HTBI primers, and the second round was a multiplex PCR. TCRdb reprocessed the multiplex PCR reads with MiXCR, giving one entry per CDR3 protein. The sample holds 300,000 to 400,000 distinct CDR3 sequences, approximately 17% seen once. The receptor was derived from an adult woman with stable Graves' hyperthyroidism. Sequencing was done on a sample of peripheral blood.

The CDR3 region has the DNA TGTGCTAGTGGTTTGGGTGCGGGCAACAAAGAGACCCAGTACTTC. Its translation is CASGLGAGNKETQYF. V usage is TRBV12-5 and J usage is TRBJ2-5; tentatively, D is TRBD2 (5 bases). Germline lookup yields CDR1 LGHNT and CDR2 FRNRAP. The ends were cut back, 1 base at V and 3 bases at J, with 12 bases in the middle. The CDR3 has 15 residues.